This T cell receptor beta chain came from a study of T cell repertoires in ileal Crohn's disease. Study-level information: Operated complications were stricturing disease (about 60%) and penetrating disease (about 39%). Study findings and constraints: All patients with clonality above 26.8% had endoscopic recurrence. The median delay to postoperative endoscopy was approximately 7.5 months.

Turning to this clone: Its antigen is still unknown.

This CDR3 spans 16 amino acids. The J segment lost 6 bases and the V segment lost 5 bases, leaving 9 bases of the junction unmatched. CDR1 is SEHNR, CDR2 FQNEAQ, per germline (reference sequence). Specified time point: neoterminal ileum biopsy at postoperative endoscopy, about 6 months after surgery. Roughly 0.55 micrograms of biopsy DNA per sample underwent TCRB immunosequencing. Repertoires were generated with immunoSEQ multiplex PCR, while TCRdb's copy carries only in-frame clones and drops some. The table has 4,500 to 6,000 clones, roughly two thirds seen once. Sequenced material: ileal tissue. This sequence originates from an adult with Crohn's disease. The chain carries TRBV7-9 and TRBJ1-6; 8 bases map to TRBD1. Here the CDR3 DNA reads TGTGCCAGCAGCCAAGGACAGGGCAGGGGTAATTCACCCCTCCACTTT. It codes for CASSQGQGRGNSPLHF.